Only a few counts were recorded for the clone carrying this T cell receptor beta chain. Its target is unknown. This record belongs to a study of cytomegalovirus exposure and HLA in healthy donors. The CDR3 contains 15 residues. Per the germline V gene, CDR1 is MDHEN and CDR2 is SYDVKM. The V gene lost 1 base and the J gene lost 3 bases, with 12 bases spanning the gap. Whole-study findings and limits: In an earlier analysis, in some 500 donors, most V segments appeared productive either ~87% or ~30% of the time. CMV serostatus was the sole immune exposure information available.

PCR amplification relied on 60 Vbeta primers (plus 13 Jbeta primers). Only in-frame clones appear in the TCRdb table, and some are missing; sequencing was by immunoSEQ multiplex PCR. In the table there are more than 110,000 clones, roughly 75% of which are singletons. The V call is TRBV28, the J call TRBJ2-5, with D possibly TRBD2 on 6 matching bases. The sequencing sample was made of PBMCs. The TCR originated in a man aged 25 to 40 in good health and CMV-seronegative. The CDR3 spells CASSLSRRGKETQYF. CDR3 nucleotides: TGTGCCAGCAGTTTATCCAGGAGGGGTAAAGAGACCCAGTACTTC.